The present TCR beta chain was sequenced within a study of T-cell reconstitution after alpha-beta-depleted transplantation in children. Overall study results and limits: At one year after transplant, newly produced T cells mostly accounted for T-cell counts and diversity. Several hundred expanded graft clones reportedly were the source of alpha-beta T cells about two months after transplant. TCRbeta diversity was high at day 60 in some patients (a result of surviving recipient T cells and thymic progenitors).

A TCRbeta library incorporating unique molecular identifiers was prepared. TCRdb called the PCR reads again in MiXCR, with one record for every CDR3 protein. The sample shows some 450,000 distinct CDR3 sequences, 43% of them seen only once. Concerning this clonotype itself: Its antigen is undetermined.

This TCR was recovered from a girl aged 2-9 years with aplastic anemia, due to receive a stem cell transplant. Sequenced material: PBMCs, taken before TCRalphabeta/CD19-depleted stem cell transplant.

CDR3 bases: TGTGCCAGAAGACAGCACAATCAGCCCCAGCATTTT. Translated: CARRQHNQPQHF. V and J are TRBV5-6 and TRBJ1-5; D is possibly TRBD1 (5 bases). The CDR3 is 12 amino acids. Per the germline V gene, CDR1 is SGHDT and CDR2 is YYEEEE. Between the trimmed V and J ends, which lost 8 bases and 3 bases, there was a span of 9 bases.